This T cell receptor (beta chain) was obtained from a study of OX40 agonist ivuxolimab in advanced cancers. Sequencing was performed with immunoSEQ multiplex PCR; in TCRdb, only in-frame clones are kept and a portion is missing. The table records about 50,000 clones, roughly three quarters of them present only once. The CDR3 consists of 15 residues. V gave up 5 bases and J gave up 3 bases; unmatched junction bases: 7. Germline values: CDR1 SEHNR, CDR2 FQNEAQ (reference sequence). Here the sequenced sample was CD4+ or CD8+ T cells sorted from blood, taken in a trial of the OX40 agonist ivuxolimab. The receptor comes from an adult with an advanced solid tumor such as melanoma, head and neck, liver or kidney cancer. V gene TRBV7-9 combines with J gene TRBJ2-7, with 10 nucleotides matching TRBD1. The CDR3 DNA is TGTGCCAGCAGCCCAAGGACAGGGGGGGGCTACGAGCAGTACTTC. It yields the protein CASSPRTGGGYEQYF.